Below are 2 T cell receptor beta chains sequenced from a single sample in a study of blood T cell repertoires in COVID-19. Only in-frame clones appear in the TCRdb table, and some are missing; sequencing was by immunoSEQ multiplex PCR. The sample records approximately 53,000 clones, around four fifths being singletons. The sequenced sample was PBMCs or T cells enriched from blood (not recorded which). The receptor set was obtained from a woman between 50 and 59 years old with acute COVID-19.

This clone was seen only once. V gene TRBV6-5 combines with J gene TRBJ1-2; TRBD1 aligns across 7 bases. This CDR3 region has 13 residues. V lost 4 bases and J lost 4; bases outside the gene matches: 3. Germline assignment: CDR1 MNHEY and CDR2 SVGAGI. The chain's CDR3 is CASSSTGSYGYTF. CDR3 bases: TGTGCCAGCAGTTCGACAGGGAGCTATGGCTACACCTTC.

The chain recombines TRBV19 with TRBJ2-3, with 10 bases lining up with TRBD2. This CDR3 is 15 amino acids long. Germline values: CDR1 LNHDA, CDR2 SQIVND (reference sequence). Germline trimming cut 7 bases from V and 2 bases from J; bases unmatched to any gene: 6. CDR3 in DNA: TGTGCCAGTAAGGCTAGCGGGGGAATCACAGATACGCAGTATTTT. This translates into CASKASGGITDTQYF.